The sequence of this T cell receptor (beta chain) was determined in a study of technical replicates of blood from a few donors. Libraries were prepared by immunoSEQ multiplex PCR; TCRdb keeps only in-frame clonotypes and omits some of them. The table shows 75,000 to 100,000 clones, with approximately 94% occurring only once. The CDR3 loop spans 15 amino acids. CDR1 and CDR2 (germline): SGHDT, YYEEEE. V gave up 0 bases and J gave up 4 bases; unmatched junction bases: 6. The TCR sequence derives from a human donor in good health. The specimen sequenced was T cells isolated from PBMCs. This rearrangement joins TRBV5-6 to TRBJ2-5; 7 bases are shared with TRBD1. The CDR3 region is CASSLGDSRIETQYF. For the CDR3, the DNA is TGTGCCAGCAGCTTGGGGGACAGTCGCATAGAGACCCAGTACTTC.